One sample yielded the 4 T cell receptor beta chains listed below, sequenced in a study of blood T cell repertoires in COVID-19. Libraries were prepared by immunoSEQ multiplex PCR; TCRdb keeps only in-frame clonotypes and omits some of them. Of roughly 150,000 clones listed, 84% were seen once; the top ten hold less than 3%. The sample consisted of peripheral blood. Source of these receptors: a woman of 80 years or more with COVID-19, enrolled during active disease.

The chain combines TRBV4-2 with TRBJ2-6; the D gene is possibly TRBD1 (6 bases). This CDR3 region has 17 residues. Germline V gives CDR1 LGHNA, CDR2 YNFKEQ. V lost 3 bases and J 4 bases, leaving 16 bases between the germline ends. The CDR3 nucleotides read TGTGCCAGCAGCCAGGCCGTGAGGGGGTCCGGGGCCAACGTCCTGACTTTC. Residues: CASSQAVRGSGANVLTF.

As to this clone: One end of the junction fails to match germline, which may point to a read error. The J gene is TRBJ2-1, the V gene TRBV28; D may be TRBD2 (6 bases). The CDR3 runs to 13 residues. The germline CDR1 and CDR2 sequences are MDHEN and SYDVKM. The CDR3 DNA reads TGTGCCGGCAGGAGGGTCTGGTGGAATGAGCAGTTCTTC. Amino acid sequence: CAGRRVWWNEQFF.

This clone was found a few times. The chain combines TRBV5-1 with TRBJ2-1; 9 nucleotides match TRBD1. The CDR3 has 15 residues. V trimming: 4 bases; J trimming: 0 bases; junction bases outside the gene matches: 2. Germline-derived CDR1 and CDR2 are SGHRS and YFSETQ. The CDR3 DNA reads TGCGCCAGCAGCGAACAGGGGGCCTCCTACAATGAGCAGTTCTTC. This encodes CASSEQGASYNEQFF.

The V call is TRBV5-6, the J call TRBJ2-1; no reliable D call. Trimming removed 4 bases at V and 9 bases at J, with 20 bases between. The CDR3 covers 15 residues. Looked up from germline, CDR1 is SGHDT and CDR2 is YYEEEE. Here the CDR3 reads CASSLISRALPEQFF. The DNA for the CDR3 is TGTGCCAGCAGCCTGATTAGCCGTGCTCTACCTGAGCAGTTCTTC.